These 4 T cell receptor beta chains were sequenced from one sample in a study of blood T cells in healthy people across ages. A second about 6 to 11 cycle PCR used barcoded and J-beta primers. Each CDR3 protein is one row after TCRdb ran MiXCR on the 5' RACE reads. Altogether some 1,800,000 distinct CDR3 sequences are present, roughly 43% being singletons, with the ten largest covering under 25%. The material sequenced was blood. The receptors stem from a human donor in good health.

V gene TRBV5-1 combines with J gene TRBJ2-1, with 8 bases aligning to TRBD1. In germline, CDR1 is SGHRS, CDR2 YFSETQ. The V and J ends lost 0 bases and 0 bases, in that order; junction bases with no gene match: 5. CDR3 size: 17 residues. CDR3: CASSLGQGRSSYNEQFF. The CDR3 nucleotides read TGCGCCAGCAGCTTGGGACAGGGGAGAAGCTCCTACAATGAGCAGTTCTTC.

This clonotype appeared many times. This chain uses TRBV29-1 with TRBJ2-7; D is undetermined. Germline CDR1 and CDR2: SQVTM and ANQGSEA. The CDR3 sequence is 12 residues long. Trimming left V 5 bases short and J 0 bases short, with 8 bases between. CDR3 residues: CSVWINSYEQYF. CDR3 nucleotides: TGCAGCGTTTGGATCAACTCCTACGAGCAGTACTTC.

The chain couples TRBV7-2 to TRBJ2-3; 7 positions match TRBD1. After removal of 3 bases from V and 1 base from J, the junction contained 10 bases not matched to a gene. This CDR3 has 17 amino acids. Per the germline V gene, CDR1 is SGHTA and CDR2 is FQGNSA. This chain's CDR3 is CASSFSRTGLGTDTQYF. CDR3 in DNA: TGTGCCAGCAGCTTCAGCCGGACAGGCCTCGGCACAGATACGCAGTATTTT.

This clonotype was observed a handful of times. V and J are TRBV29-1 and TRBJ2-3; maybe TRBD2 (7 bases). V lost 4 bases to trimming and J lost 6 bases, with 17 bases between them. The length of the CDR3 is 14 residues. Germline CDR1 and CDR2: SQVTM and ANQGSEA. CDR3 protein: CSVAIGGARDTQYF. DNA of the CDR3: TGCAGCGTTGCGATAGGGGGGGCCAGGGATACGCAGTATTTT.